Presented here are 27 T cell receptor beta chains from one specimen sequenced in a study of T cell repertoires and Cas9 in healthy adults. Produced via immunoSEQ multiplex PCR; TCRdb's table is partial and in-frame only. Of over 14,000 clones in the sample, about 88% were seen once. Sequenced input: Tregs (CD4+, CD25+, CD127-, CD137-, CD154-) from PBMCs; culture status not recorded. The source of these receptors is a human donor in good health.

This sequence joins TRBV27 and TRBJ1-2, with 9 bases aligning to TRBD1. Germline trimming cut 5 bases from V and 4 bases from J; bases unmatched to any gene: 8. The CDR3 length is 15 residues. Germline-derived CDR1 and CDR2 are MNHEY and SMNVEV (reference sequence). CDR3 amino acids: CASSTRTGASYGYTF. DNA for the CDR3: TGTGCCAGCAGTACCCGGACAGGGGCCAGCTATGGCTACACCTTC.

This clone has only one observation. The chain is built from TRBV9 and TRBJ1-3, with D tentatively TRBD1 (5 bases). V lost 3 bases and J lost 0, with 19 bases in between. The CDR3 extends over 18 amino acids. Per germline, CDR1 SGDLS and CDR2 YYNGEE. CDR3 amino acids: CASSDRRGGLSSGNTIYF. CDR3 coding DNA: TGTGCCAGCAGCGATCGACGGGGGGGTTTAAGCTCTGGAAACACCATATATTTT.

V gene TRBV4-3 combines with J gene TRBJ1-5, with D perhaps matching TRBD1 (5 bases). Germline CDR1 reads LGHNA; CDR2 reads YSLEER. V shed 0 bases and J shed 4 bases, with 7 bases lying between them. The CDR3 is 14 residues long. In DNA form, the CDR3 reads TGCGCCAGCAGCCAAGATGGGGGGAATCAGCCCCAGCATTTT. Its translation: CASSQDGGNQPQHF.

The rearrangement uses TRBV2 and TRBJ2-3; 9 bases map to TRBD2. There are 14 residues in the CDR3. CDR1 is SNHLY, CDR2 FYNNEI, per germline. The V gene end was trimmed by 5 bases and the J gene end by 5 bases; junction bases not matched to a gene: 5. DNA for the CDR3: TGTGCCAGCAGTCGGCGGGGGGGCCGAGATACGCAGTATTTT. This gives the protein CASSRRGGRDTQYF.

The rearrangement links TRBV28 to TRBJ2-1; 8 bases fit TRBD2. The junction had 14 bases not matched to a gene; V was cut back by 6 bases and J by 7 bases. Germline V lookup: CDR1 MDHEN, CDR2 SYDVKM. This CDR3 has 16 amino acids. CDR3 in DNA: TGTGCCAGCAGCCAAGTTTTCGCGGGAGGTTTGAATGAGCAGTTCTTC. Its protein product is CASSQVFAGGLNEQFF.

The chain is built from TRBV14 and TRBJ1-3; D not certain. The CDR3 consists of 14 residues. Germline-derived CDR1 and CDR2 are SGHDN and FVKESK. V was shortened by 5 bases and J by 0 bases, with 8 bases between the two germline ends. CDR3 sequence: CASSGRRSGNTIYF. As DNA, the CDR3 is TGTGCCAGCAGCGGCCGGCGCTCTGGAAACACCATATATTTT.

V is TRBV25-1 and J is TRBJ2-5, with a possible D match to TRBD1 (6 bases). V lost 0 bases, J lost 5 bases, and 13 bases lay in between. Per the germline V gene, CDR1 is MGHDK and CDR2 is SYGVNS. There are 15 residues in the CDR3. The CDR3, as DNA: TGTGCCAGCAGTGAATATAGGGCAGGGGAGGAGACCCAGTACTTC. This translates into CASSEYRAGEETQYF.

The rearrangement joins TRBV5-1 to TRBJ1-5; D unclear. V gave up 0 bases and J gave up 1 base, with 11 bases separating them. The CDR3 is made up of 16 amino acids. Looked up from germline, CDR1 is SGHRS and CDR2 is YFSETQ. CDR3 sequence (DNA): TGCGCCAGCAGCTTGGGAACGGGCTTCAGCAATCAGCCCCAGCATTTT. It specifies CASSLGTGFSNQPQHF.

In this sample, this clone turned up once. The rearrangement links TRBV21-1 to TRBJ1-2. TRBV21-1 is a pseudogene locus. This CDR3 has 15 residues. The CDR3 DNA reads TGTGCCTCTCCAGCCCCCCGCGGCGGAGGCGGCGGCTACACCTTC. Its translation: CASPAPRGGGGGYTF.

This clone came up once. The rearrangement joins TRBV2 to TRBJ2-3; TRBD2 agrees at 15 bases. CDR1 and CDR2 from the germline V gene are SNHLY and FYNNEI. V dropped 6 bases and J dropped 8; count of bases not matched to a gene: 6. The CDR3 extends over 15 amino acids. The CDR3 reads CASSGLAGGYTTQYF. CDR3 bases: TGTGCCAGCAGCGGACTAGCGGGAGGGTATACTACGCAGTATTTT. Based on the CDR3 plus reference TRBV2 and TRBJ2-3, the full variable domain is EPEVTQTPSHQVTQMGQEVILRCVPISNHLYFYWYRQILGQKVEFLVSFYNNEISEKSEIFDDQFSVERPDGSNFTLKIRSTKLEDSAMYFCASSGLAGGYTTQYFGPGTRLTVL.

The V and J genes are TRBV6-9 and TRBJ2-7; D remains unclear. V was clipped by 6 bases and J by 4 bases, with 4 bases between them. Per the germline V gene, CDR1 is MNHGY and CDR2 is SVAAGI. This CDR3 is built from 10 residues. Written as DNA, the CDR3 is TGTGCCAGCAGCCAGTACGAGCAGTACGTC. Translation gives CASSQYEQYV.

The chain employs TRBV29-1 and TRBJ1-2, with D hard to call. CDR3 length equals 12 residues. Trimming stripped 2 bases from V and 4 bases from J, with 8 bases between. Germline assignment: CDR1 SQVTM and CDR2 ANQGSEA. The DNA of the CDR3 is TGCAGCGTTGAATCCGGGATCTATGGCTACACCTTC. This codes for CSVESGIYGYTF. Drawing the rest from reference TRBV29-1 and TRBJ1-2, the complete variable domain is SAVISQKPSRDICQRGTSLTIQCQVDSQVTMMFWYRQQPGQSLTLIATANQGSEATYESGFVIDKFPISRPNLTFSTLTVSNMSPEDSSIYLCSVESGIYGYTFGSGTRLTVV.

This sequence joins TRBV5-4 and TRBJ2-3; 13 bases map to TRBD2. The CDR3 extends over 17 amino acids. The germline gives CDR1 SGHNT, CDR2 YYREEE (reference sequence). V dropped 2 bases and J dropped 1; count of bases not matched to a gene: 4. DNA of the CDR3: TGTGCCAGCAGCTTCGGACTAGCGGGGGTAGGCACAGATACGCAGTATTTT. Its protein product is CASSFGLAGVGTDTQYF.

V is TRBV5-1 and J is TRBJ2-1; 11 bases line up with TRBD2. Germline lookup yields CDR1 SGHRS and CDR2 YFSETQ. The CDR3 spans 15 residues. Trimming at V came to 2 bases and at J to 6 bases, leaving 4 bases not matched to a gene. The CDR3 DNA follows: TGCGCCAGCAGCTTTCTAGCGGGAGGCAGCAATGAGCAGTTCTTC. This translates into CASSFLAGGSNEQFF.

The chain has TRBV11-3 and TRBJ2-5, with 8 bases fitting TRBD2. This CDR3 is built from 14 residues. CDR1 is SGHNT and CDR2 is YENEEA in the germline V gene. V lost 4 bases and J lost 5; bases outside the gene matches: 6. The CDR3: CASSSPGGRETQYF. The CDR3, as DNA: TGTGCCAGCAGCTCCCCGGGGGGGCGGGAGACCCAGTACTTC.

V is TRBV5-6 and J is TRBJ2-2, with 12 bases that match TRBD2. Losses at the gene ends were 0 bases for V and 6 bases for J; bases not matched to a gene: 9. The CDR3 sequence is 18 residues long. Germline V CDR1 and CDR2: SGHDT, YYEEEE. The CDR3 is CASSLGLAGGTSPGELFF. In nucleotides, the CDR3 is TGTGCCAGCAGCTTGGGTCTAGCGGGAGGGACGTCCCCCGGGGAGCTGTTTTTT.

The gene calls are TRBV7-9 and TRBJ2-7; D gene uncertain. The CDR3 loop spans 15 amino acids. V lost 1 base and J 3 bases, leaving 13 bases between the germline ends. Per the germline V gene, CDR1 is SEHNR and CDR2 is FQNEAQ (reference sequence). For the CDR3, the DNA is TGTGCCAGCAGCTTAGATGGTCTGCCTGTCTACGAGCAGTACTTC. Its translation: CASSLDGLPVYEQYF. Full variable domain (remainder filled in from reference TRBV7-9 and TRBJ2-7): DTGVSQNPRHKITKRGQNVTFRCDPISEHNRLYWYRQTLGQGPEFLTYFQNEAQLEKSRLLSDRFSAERPKGSFSTLEIQRTEQGDSAMYLCASSLDGLPVYEQYFGPGTRLTVT.

As concerns this clone: Other DNA sequences in the sample encode the same CDR3. This chain uses TRBV5-4 with TRBJ1-2; the D is unclear. V was shortened by 1 base and J by 3 bases, with 7 bases between the two germline ends. In germline, CDR1 is SGHNT, CDR2 YYREEE (reference sequence). The CDR3 runs 13 residues. The CDR3 sequence is CASSLPEYYGYTF. CDR3 nucleotides: TGTGCCAGCAGCTTGCCAGAGTACTATGGCTACACCTTC. Looking up the rest from reference TRBV5-4 and TRBJ1-2 gives the full variable domain: ETGVTQSPTHLIKTRGQQVTLRCSSQSGHNTVSWYQQALGQGPQFIFQYYREEENGRGNFPPRFSGLQFPNYSSELNVNALELDDSALYLCASSLPEYYGYTFGSGTRLTVV.

This chain connects TRBV18 to TRBJ1-6; 8 positions agree with TRBD1. Trimming cost V 3 bases and J 2 bases; bases outside gene matches: 3. CDR1 and CDR2 from the germline V gene are KGHSH and LQKENI. The CDR3 extends over 16 amino acids. In DNA, the CDR3 is TGTGCCAGCTCACCCCAGGGGGCGGCCTATAATTCACCCCTCCACTTT. Its translation is CASSPQGAAYNSPLHF.

This chain links TRBV6-6 with TRBJ2-4, with 8 bases matching TRBD1. With 0 bases clipped from V and 7 bases from J, the junction kept 2 bases outside the gene matches. Germline CDR1 MNHNY, CDR2 SVGAGI (reference sequence). The CDR3 sequence is 14 residues long. CDR3: CASSYSQGANIQYF. CDR3 DNA: TGTGCCAGCAGTTACTCTCAGGGGGCGAACATTCAGTACTTC.

The genes are TRBV7-8 and TRBJ2-5; 9 bases fit TRBD1. The J call may be incorrect, as the DNA end agrees better with TRBJ2-7. Germline V gene sequence: CDR1 SGHVS, CDR2 FQNEAQ. The CDR3 sequence is 16 residues long. CDR3: CASSSRAQGAYYEQYF. CDR3 nucleotide sequence: TGTGCCAGCAGCTCCAGGGCACAGGGGGCTTACTACGAGCAGTACTTC.

The chain carries TRBV9 and TRBJ2-7; 11 bases are a match to TRBD2. V dropped 4 bases and J dropped 2; count of bases not matched to a gene: 2. The CDR3 is 14 residues long. Germline V CDR1 and CDR2: SGDLS, YYNGEE. The CDR3 DNA reads as TGTGCCAGCAGCCTAGCGGGGGGTCCCTACGAGCAGTACTTC. Its translation: CASSLAGGPYEQYF.

The gene calls are TRBV12-5 and TRBJ2-1; weak D call: TRBD2 (6 bases). The CDR3 is made up of 15 amino acids. Looked up from germline, CDR1 is LGHNT and CDR2 is FRNRAP. Trimming removed 1 base from V and 7 bases from J, with 14 bases in between. CDR3 nucleotides: TGTGCTAGTGGTTTGGGGGACTCTGGCTGGAATGAGCAGTTCTTC. This translates into CASGLGDSGWNEQFF.

V is TRBV6-5 and J is TRBJ1-5, with a possible D match to TRBD1 (6 bases). The CDR3 totals 15 residues. V lost 7 bases, J lost 0 bases, and 13 bases lay in between. Germline V gene data show CDR1 as MNHEY and CDR2 as SVGAGI. The CDR3 region is CASNGGGLSNQPQHF. DNA for the CDR3: TGTGCCAGCAACGGGGGGGGGCTTAGCAATCAGCCCCAGCATTTT.

Only a few counts were recorded for this clone. This sequence joins TRBV21-1 and TRBJ1-1. TRBV21-1 is listed as a pseudogene. The length of the CDR3 is 11 residues. The CDR3 DNA is TGTGCCAGCACCTGGGTCGGCGCAAGCTTCTTT. Translated: CASTWVGASFF.

The rearrangement uses TRBV7-3 and TRBJ2-6; TRBD1 is a possible D gene (6 bases). The length of the CDR3 is 20 residues. CDR1 SGHTA and CDR2 FQGTGA come from the germline V gene. The germline V and J ends were trimmed by 1 base and 0 bases, with 19 bases remaining between them. CDR3 nucleotide sequence: TGTGCCAGCAGCTTAAGAAACCCACAGGGCTCAAGCTCTGGGGCCAACGTCCTGACTTTC. Translating it yields CASSLRNPQGSSSGANVLTF.

This sequence joins TRBV6-4 and TRBJ2-7; TRBD1 agrees at 7 bases. Germline CDR1 is MRHNA and CDR2 is SNTAGT. After removal of 6 bases from V and 2 bases from J, the junction contained 4 bases not matched to a gene. The CDR3 is made up of 13 amino acids. CDR3 region: CASRRQGPYEQYF. In DNA, the CDR3 is TGTGCCAGCAGACGACAGGGCCCCTACGAGCAGTACTTC.